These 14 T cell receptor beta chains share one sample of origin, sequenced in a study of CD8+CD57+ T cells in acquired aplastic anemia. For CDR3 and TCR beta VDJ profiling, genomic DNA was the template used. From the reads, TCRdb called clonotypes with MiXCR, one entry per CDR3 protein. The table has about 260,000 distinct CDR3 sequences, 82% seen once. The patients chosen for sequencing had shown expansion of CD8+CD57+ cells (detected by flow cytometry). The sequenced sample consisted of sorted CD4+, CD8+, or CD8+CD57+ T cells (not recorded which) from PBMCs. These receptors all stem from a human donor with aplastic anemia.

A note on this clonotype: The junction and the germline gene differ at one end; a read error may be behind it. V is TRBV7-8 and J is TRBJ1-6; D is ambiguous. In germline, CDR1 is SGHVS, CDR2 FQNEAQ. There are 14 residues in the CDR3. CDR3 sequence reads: CASSLSSYNAPHHF. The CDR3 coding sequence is TGTGCCAGCAGCTTGAGTTCCTATAATGCTCCCCACCACTTT.

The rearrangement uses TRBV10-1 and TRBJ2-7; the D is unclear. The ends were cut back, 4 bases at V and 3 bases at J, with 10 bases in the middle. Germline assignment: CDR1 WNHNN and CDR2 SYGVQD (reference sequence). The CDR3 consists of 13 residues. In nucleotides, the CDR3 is TGCGCCAGCAGTGCAGGTAACAGCTACGAGCAGTACTTC. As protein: CASSAGNSYEQYF.

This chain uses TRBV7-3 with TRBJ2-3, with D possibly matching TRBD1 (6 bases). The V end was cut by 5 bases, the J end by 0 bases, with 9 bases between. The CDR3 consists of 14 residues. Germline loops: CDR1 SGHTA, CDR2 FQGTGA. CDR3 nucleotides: TGTGCCAGCAGCCCTGGACAGAGCACAGATACGCAGTATTTT. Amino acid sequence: CASSPGQSTDTQYF. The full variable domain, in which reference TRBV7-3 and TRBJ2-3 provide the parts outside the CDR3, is GAGVSQTPSNKVTEKGKYVELRCDPISGHTALYWYRQSLGQGPEFLIYFQGTGAADDSGLPNDRFFAVRPEGSVSTLKIQRTERGDSAVYLCASSPGQSTDTQYFGPGTRLTVL.

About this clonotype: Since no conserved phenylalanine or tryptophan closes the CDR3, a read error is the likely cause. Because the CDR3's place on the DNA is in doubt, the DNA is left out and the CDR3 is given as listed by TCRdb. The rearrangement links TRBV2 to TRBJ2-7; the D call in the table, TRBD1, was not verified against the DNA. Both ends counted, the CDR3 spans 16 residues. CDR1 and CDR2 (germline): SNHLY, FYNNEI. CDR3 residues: CASGTPGQANLAEEYG.

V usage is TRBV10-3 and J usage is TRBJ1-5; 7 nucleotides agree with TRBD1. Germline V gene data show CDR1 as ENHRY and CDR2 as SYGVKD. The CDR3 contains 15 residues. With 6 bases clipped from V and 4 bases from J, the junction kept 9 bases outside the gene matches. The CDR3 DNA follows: TGTGCCATCAGCCAGGGGGGCGCAAAGAATCAGCCCCAGCATTTT. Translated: CAISQGGAKNQPQHF.

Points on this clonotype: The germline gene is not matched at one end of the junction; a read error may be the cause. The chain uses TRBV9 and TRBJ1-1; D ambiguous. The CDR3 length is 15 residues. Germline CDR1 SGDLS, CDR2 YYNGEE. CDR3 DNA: TGTGCCAGCAGATTAGATCTGACCATTAACACTGACGCTTTCTTT. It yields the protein CASRLDLTINTDAFF.

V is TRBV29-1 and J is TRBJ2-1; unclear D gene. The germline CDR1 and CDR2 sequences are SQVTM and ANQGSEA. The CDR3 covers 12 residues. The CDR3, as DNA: TGCAGTGCCAAGGGCTCCTACAATGAGCAGTTCTTC. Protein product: CSAKGSYNEQFF.

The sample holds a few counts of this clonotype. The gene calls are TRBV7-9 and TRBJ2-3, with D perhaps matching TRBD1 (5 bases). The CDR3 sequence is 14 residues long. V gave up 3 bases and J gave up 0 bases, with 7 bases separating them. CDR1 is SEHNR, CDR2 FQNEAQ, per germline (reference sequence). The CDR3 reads CASSLQGSTDTQYF. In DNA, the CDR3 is TGTGCCAGCAGCTTGCAGGGTAGCACAGATACGCAGTATTTT.

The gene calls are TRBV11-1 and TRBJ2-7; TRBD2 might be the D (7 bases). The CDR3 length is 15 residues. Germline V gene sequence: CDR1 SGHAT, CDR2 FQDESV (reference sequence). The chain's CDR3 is CASSLGEGVLYEQYV. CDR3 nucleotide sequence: TGCGCCAGCAGCCTGGGGGAGGGGGTTCTATACGAGCAGTACGTC.

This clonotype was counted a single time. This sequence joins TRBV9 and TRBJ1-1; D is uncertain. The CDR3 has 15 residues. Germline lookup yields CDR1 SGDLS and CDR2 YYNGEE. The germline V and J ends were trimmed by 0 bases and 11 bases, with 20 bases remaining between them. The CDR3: CASSVGAGVDEQAFF. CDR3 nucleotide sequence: TGTGCCAGCAGCGTAGGGGCGGGAGTTGATGAGCAGGCTTTCTTT.

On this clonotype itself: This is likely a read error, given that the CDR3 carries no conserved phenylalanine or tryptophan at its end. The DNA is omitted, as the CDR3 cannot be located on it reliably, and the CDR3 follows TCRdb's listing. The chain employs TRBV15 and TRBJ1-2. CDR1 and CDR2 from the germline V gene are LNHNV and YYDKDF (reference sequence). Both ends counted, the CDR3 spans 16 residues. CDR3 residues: CATSSCDEQETQGYSL.

The CDR3 loop reads CASSQTGAVGEQYF. For the CDR3, the DNA is TGTGCCAGCAGCCAGACAGGAGCGGTCGGCGAGCAGTACTTC. This chain uses TRBV7-6 with TRBJ2-7, with D perhaps TRBD1 (6 bases). Germline assignment: CDR1 SGHVS and CDR2 FNYEAQ. The CDR3 extends over 14 amino acids. V lost 5 bases and J 6 bases, leaving 17 bases between the germline ends.

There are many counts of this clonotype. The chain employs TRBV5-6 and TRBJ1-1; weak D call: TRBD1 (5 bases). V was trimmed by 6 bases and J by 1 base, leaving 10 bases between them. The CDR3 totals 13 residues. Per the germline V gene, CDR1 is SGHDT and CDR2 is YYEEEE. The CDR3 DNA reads TGTGCCAGCATCATCGGGGGGAACACTGAAGCTTTCTTT. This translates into CASIIGGNTEAFF.

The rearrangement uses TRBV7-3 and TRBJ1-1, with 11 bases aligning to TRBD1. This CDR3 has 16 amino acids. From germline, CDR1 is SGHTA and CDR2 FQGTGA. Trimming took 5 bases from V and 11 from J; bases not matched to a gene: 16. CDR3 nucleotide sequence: TGTGCCAGCAGCGCCGCTCCGGGACAGGGGGTAAATGGGGCTTTCTTT. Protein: CASSAAPGQGVNGAFF.